The T cell receptor beta chain under discussion was sequenced for a study of beta chain features in type 1 diabetes. Findings and caveats of the study: cDNA-based sequencing might over-represent cells highly expressing TCR.

Germline V gene sequence: CDR1 MNHNS, CDR2 SASEGT. V shed 7 bases, J shed 6 bases, and the junction held 14 bases outside the gene matches. The CDR3 covers 15 residues. A remark on this clone: Antigen: not known.

Expressed TCRB transcripts got sequenced, as all isolated RNA was reverse transcribed. Using immunoSEQ multiplex PCR, the repertoire was profiled, and TCRdb retains in-frame clones only, with some absent. Of some 160,000 clones detected, approximately 9% appear once; the ten largest clones hold approximately 2.2%. The V and J genes are TRBV6-1 and TRBJ2-7; 8 bases agree with TRBD1. The source material was central memory CD4+ T cells from blood. The receptor comes from a woman aged 18-35 years in good health. CDR3 DNA: TGTGCCAGCACCACTCTATTGGGGACAGGCGGCGAGCAGTACTTC. Translating it yields CASTTLLGTGGEQYF.